The TCR beta chain under discussion was sequenced for a study of blood T cell repertoires in COVID-19. Looking at the study overall: The analysed material was cDNA or gDNA that came from T cells, B-cell-depleted T cells, or PBMCs.

The CDR3 is made up of 13 amino acids. V dropped 2 bases and J dropped 8 bases, with 10 bases sitting between them. Per germline, CDR1 SGHDT and CDR2 YYEEEE. Patients in Seattle were enrolled during active infection, then followed longitudinally. Clones were sequenced by immunoSEQ multiplex PCR, and TCRdb holds only the in-frame ones, with some missing. Altogether 150,000 or so clones are present, roughly 77% being singletons, with the ten largest covering 4% to 5%. The specimen was peripheral blood. This chain uses TRBV5-6 with TRBJ2-2, with D maybe TRBD1 (5 bases). This receptor was identified in a woman aged 70-85 years with COVID-19, enrolled during active disease. The CDR3 sequence is CASSFDSRGELFF. The CDR3 bases are TGTGCCAGCAGCTTCGACAGTAGGGGGGAGCTGTTTTTT. Full variable domain (outside the CDR3, taken from reference TRBV5-6 and TRBJ2-2): DAGVTQSPTHLIKTRGQQVTLRCSPKSGHDTVSWYQQALGQGPQFIFQYYEEEERQRGNFPDRFSGHQFPNYSSELNVNALLLGDSALYLCASSFDSRGELFFGEGSRLTVL.